This entry lists 24 T cell receptor beta chains sequenced from one sample in a study of PD-L1 blockade in urothelial cancer. As to time point: pretreatment peripheral blood. Profiling relied on immunoSEQ multiplex PCR, and the TCRdb table lists in-frame clones only, not all of them. The sample lists 70,000 to 100,000 clones, around 83% occurring once. The sequenced sample was PBMCs, obtained around atezolizumab (anti-PD-L1) treatment. These receptors all come from a man aged 60-69 years with urothelial cancer.

The chain recombines TRBV7-9 with TRBJ2-3; 7 nucleotides agree with TRBD2. The CDR3 has 14 amino acids. Germline V CDR1 and CDR2: SEHNR, FQNEAQ (reference sequence). V shed 0 bases and J 10 bases; nucleotides not matched to a gene: 7. The CDR3 DNA reads TGTGCCAGCAGCTTAGCGTCCGCGGGAGCTGCGCAGTATTTT. It is translated as CASSLASAGAAQYF.

The chain's CDR3 is CSGTGTAEETQYF. The CDR3 DNA is TGCAGCGGCACCGGGACAGCCGAAGAGACCCAGTACTTC. The genes are TRBV29-1 and TRBJ2-5; 7 bases are a match to TRBD1. Germline values: CDR1 SQVTM, CDR2 ANQGSEA. The V gene end was trimmed by 7 bases and the J gene end by 3 bases; junction bases not matched to a gene: 8. CDR3 size: 13 residues.

V and J are TRBV2 and TRBJ2-7, with D perhaps TRBD1 (5 bases). The CDR3 consists of 14 residues. Germline CDR1 is SNHLY and CDR2 is FYNNEI. V lost 5 bases and J lost 2, with 13 bases in between. CDR3 protein: CASSRQFSPYEQYF. CDR3 DNA: TGTGCCAGCAGTAGACAGTTCTCCCCCTACGAGCAGTACTTC.

V usage is TRBV6-5 and J usage is TRBJ2-7; 11 nucleotides align to TRBD1. Germline values: CDR1 MNHEY, CDR2 SVGAGI. The CDR3 covers 15 residues. V was clipped by 6 bases and J by 4 bases; unmatched bases: 8. The CDR3 here is CASSRRDRGGYEQYF. CDR3 in DNA: TGTGCCAGCAGCCGTCGGGACAGGGGGGGGTACGAGCAGTACTTC.

This clone was observed a few times. The J gene is TRBJ1-4, the V gene TRBV5-1; 12 bases match TRBD1. The ends lost 4 bases at V and 7 bases at J; junction bases unmatched: 11. Germline V CDR1 and CDR2: SGHRS, YFSETQ. The CDR3 is 17 residues long. The CDR3 loop reads CASSQGQGARLTEKLFF. The CDR3 nucleotides are TGCGCCAGCAGCCAGGGACAGGGGGCGCGTCTCACTGAAAAACTGTTTTTT.

This chain links TRBV7-8 with TRBJ2-4; TRBD1 might be the D (6 bases). The CDR3 loop spans 13 amino acids. Germline lookup yields CDR1 SGHVS and CDR2 FQNEAQ. Trimming left V 5 bases short and J 8 bases short, with 13 bases between. As DNA, the CDR3 is TGTGCCAGCAGCGGACAGCCGAAGGACATTCAGTACTTC. Its protein product is CASSGQPKDIQYF.

This chain uses TRBV5-4 with TRBJ2-7, with TRBD1 matching 8 bases. Germline-derived CDR1 and CDR2 are SGHNT and YYREEE (reference sequence). V dropped 1 base and J dropped 2; count of bases not matched to a gene: 5. CDR3 length equals 15 residues. The CDR3: CASSLPGQAAYEQYF. The CDR3 region has the DNA TGTGCCAGCAGCTTGCCGGGACAGGCCGCCTACGAGCAGTACTTC.

There are a few counts of this clone. The chain links TRBV7-2 to TRBJ2-3; D is unresolved. Germline V lookup: CDR1 SGHTA, CDR2 FQGNSA. This CDR3 is built from 15 residues. With 1 base removed from V and 0 bases from J, the gap between germline ends came to 8 bases. The CDR3 loop is CASSLVGASTDTQYF. CDR3 in DNA: TGTGCCAGCAGCTTAGTCGGAGCTAGCACAGATACGCAGTATTTT.

The chain is built from TRBV21-1 and TRBJ2-1; the D call in the table, TRBD1, was not verified against the DNA. TRBV21-1 is deemed a pseudogene. The CDR3 has 16 amino acids. For the CDR3, the DNA is TGTGCCAGCAACAGTCCCGGCACCACCTCCTACAATGAGCAGTTCTTC. Its protein product is CASNSPGTTSYNEQFF.

In this sample, this clone turned up a few times. The chain links TRBV19 to TRBJ2-2; 12 bases map to TRBD2. The V gene end was trimmed by 4 bases and the J gene end by 3 bases; junction bases not matched to a gene: 0. The CDR3 sequence is 15 residues long. CDR1 and CDR2 (germline): LNHDA, SQIVND (reference sequence). The CDR3 coding sequence is TGTGCCAGTAGTAGACTAGCGGGGGACACCGGGGAGCTGTTTTTT. As protein: CASSRLAGDTGELFF.

The chain couples TRBV7-2 to TRBJ2-1, with D maybe TRBD2 (5 bases). Germline V gene data show CDR1 as SGHTA and CDR2 as FQGNSA. Deletions cut 5 bases from V and 9 bases from J, with 20 bases between. The CDR3 loop spans 15 amino acids. The chain's CDR3 is CASSPPNPSAGEQFF. The DNA for the CDR3 is TGTGCCAGCAGCCCACCGAACCCGTCTGCGGGTGAGCAGTTCTTC.

The chain combines TRBV4-2 with TRBJ2-5; unclear D gene. The CDR3 has 14 amino acids. The V end lost 0 bases, the J end lost 2 bases, and 7 bases lay between the germline ends. The germline V gene has CDR1 LGHNA and CDR2 YNFKEQ. CDR3 region: CASSQDQTQETQYF. Here the CDR3 DNA reads TGTGCCAGCAGCCAAGATCAGACACAAGAGACCCAGTACTTC.

This clone ranks as medium-sized. The chain couples TRBV10-2 to TRBJ2-7; TRBD1 might be the D (6 bases). The CDR3 has 12 residues. The germline gives CDR1 WSHSY, CDR2 SAAADI. The V gene lost 4 bases and the J gene lost 5 bases, with 9 bases spanning the gap. The CDR3 protein is CASSGAGDEQYF. CDR3 nucleotide sequence: TGCGCCAGCAGTGGGGCAGGGGACGAGCAGTACTTC.

The chain employs TRBV11-2 and TRBJ1-1; D may be TRBD1 (5 bases). Per germline, CDR1 SGHAT and CDR2 FQNNGV. V shed 1 base and J shed 4 bases, with 19 bases lying between them. The CDR3 has 17 amino acids. The CDR3 region is CASSLVTVGRTSTEAFF. The DNA of the CDR3 is TGTGCCAGCAGCTTAGTGACAGTTGGCAGGACGAGCACTGAAGCTTTCTTT.

CDR3 DNA sequence: TGTGCCAGTAGTCCCGGGGACAGGCCAAGAACCTCTGGAAACACCATATATTTT. It translates to CASSPGDRPRTSGNTIYF. The rearrangement links TRBV19 to TRBJ1-3; 8 positions match TRBD1. From germline, CDR1 is LNHDA and CDR2 SQIVND (reference sequence). The J segment lost 0 bases and the V segment lost 5 bases, leaving 12 bases of the junction unmatched. The CDR3 consists of 18 residues.

V and J are TRBV6-5 and TRBJ1-2, with a weak D call TRBD1 (5 bases). Germline V gene data show CDR1 as MNHEY and CDR2 as SVGAGI. The CDR3 is 13 amino acids. Trimming stripped 6 bases from V and 8 bases from J, with 16 bases between. The CDR3 DNA reads TGTGCCAGCAGGGCTGGACATGGCGCGGGCTACACCTTC. Its translation: CASRAGHGAGYTF.

The CDR3 nucleotides are TGCGCCAGCAGCTTGTTCGGACAGGGTTCGATGAACACTGAAGCTTTCTTT. The encoded protein is CASSLFGQGSMNTEAFF. The chain couples TRBV5-1 to TRBJ1-1; 8 nucleotides agree with TRBD1. V trimming: 1 base; J trimming: 0 bases; junction bases outside the gene matches: 8. Per the germline V gene, CDR1 is SGHRS and CDR2 is YFSETQ. The CDR3 length is 17 residues.

This chain's CDR3 is CASSSAGPTSGNTIYF. CDR3 DNA: TGCGCCAGCAGCTCCGCGGGACCGACCAGTGGAAACACCATATATTTT. V is TRBV5-1 and J is TRBJ1-3; D perhaps matches TRBD1 (5 bases). CDR3 length: 16 amino acids. Germline loops: CDR1 SGHRS, CDR2 YFSETQ. Trimming took 3 bases from V and 3 from J, leaving 16 bases between them. Complete variable domain (other parts from reference TRBV5-1 and TRBJ1-3): KAGVTQTPRYLIKTRGQQVTLSCSPISGHRSVSWYQQTPGQGLQFLFEYFSETQRNKGNFPGRFSGRQFSNSRSEMNVSTLELGDSALYLCASSSAGPTSGNTIYFGEGSWLTVV.

The rearrangement joins TRBV6-1 to TRBJ1-5; 9 nucleotides agree with TRBD1. The length of the CDR3 is 15 residues. Germline V gives CDR1 MNHNS, CDR2 SASEGT. V was pared by 5 bases and J by 7 bases, with 9 bases of the junction left unmatched. CDR3 sequence (DNA): TGTGCCAGCAGTAGTGGGACAGGGCTGGTCCAGCCCCAGCATTTT. This encodes CASSSGTGLVQPQHF.

The J gene is TRBJ2-5, the V gene TRBV7-9, with D uncertain. Per the germline V gene, CDR1 is SEHNR and CDR2 is FQNEAQ (reference sequence). This CDR3 comprises 19 residues. Trimming stripped 6 bases from V and 6 bases from J, with 32 bases between. CDR3 residues: CASSFPPPDTSTLQKTQYF. CDR3 DNA: TGTGCCAGCAGTTTTCCCCCCCCTGACACGAGCACCCTCCAGAAGACCCAGTACTTC.

The chain couples TRBV28 to TRBJ1-2, with 7 bases lining up with TRBD1. CDR1 and CDR2 (germline): MDHEN, SYDVKM. CDR3 length equals 12 residues. V dropped 6 bases and J dropped 11; count of bases not matched to a gene: 9. CDR3 sequence reads: CASSLTGQVYTF. The CDR3 nucleotides are TGTGCCAGCAGCCTCACCGGACAGGTTTACACCTTC.

This chain uses TRBV10-1 with TRBJ2-1; TRBD1 is a possible D gene (5 bases). V lost 5 bases and J lost 10, with 18 bases in between. This CDR3 is built from 14 residues. Per germline, CDR1 WNHNN and CDR2 SYGVQD (reference sequence). CDR3 in DNA: TGCGCCAGCAGTACCCTCCAAACAGGTAGCGAGCAGTTCTTC. This gives the protein CASSTLQTGSEQFF.

The chain is built from TRBV6-1 and TRBJ2-3; 7 bases are a match to TRBD2. The CDR3 covers 14 residues. Germline V gene data show CDR1 as MNHNS and CDR2 as SASEGT. V shed 8 bases, J shed 5 bases, and the junction held 10 bases outside the gene matches. The CDR3 spells CASGDSGGRDTQYF. CDR3 sequence (DNA): TGTGCCAGCGGCGATTCGGGGGGAAGAGATACGCAGTATTTT.

This clone turned up a few times. The V and J genes are TRBV5-5 and TRBJ1-2, with 10 nucleotides matching TRBD1. The germline V gene encodes CDR1 SGHKS and CDR2 YYEKEE (reference sequence). The trim removed 3 bases at V and 5 bases at J, leaving 7 bases unmatched. This CDR3 comprises 15 residues. The CDR3 spells CASSSGTGALYGYTF. In DNA, the CDR3 is TGTGCCAGCAGCTCGGGGACAGGGGCACTGTATGGCTACACCTTC.